The source of this T cell receptor beta chain is a study of tumor-infiltrating lymphocytes in primary liver carcinoma. Study-wide findings and caveats: Tumors significantly exceeded blood in top-250-clone fraction (p = 0.039). The study found tumor-adjacent and tumor-blood pairs overlapped less than tumor region pairs.

Germline DNA was extracted alongside blood RNA, which was obtained from unsorted whole blood. In regard to this clonotype: Its target is unknown.

A primer in the constant region served to generate TCR beta cDNA from about 470 ng of total RNA. Sequencing libraries for TCR beta derived from three nested multiplex PCR rounds that used slightly modified ARM-PCR. TCRdb re-called the multiplex PCR reads with MiXCR, one entry per CDR3 protein. The sample has about 200,000 distinct CDR3 sequences; roughly two thirds are singletons. The sample taken for sequencing was peripheral blood. The sequence was collected from a woman aged 60-70 years with primary liver carcinoma and hepatitis B virus infection.

The CDR3 DNA follows: TGTGCCAGCAACCTTTCTGGGACTTCGCCCCAGGATGGCTACACCTTC. It translates to CASNLSGTSPQDGYTF. The V gene is TRBV28, the J gene TRBJ1-2; perhaps TRBD1 as D (5 bases). CDR3 length equals 16 residues. Germline V lookup: CDR1 MDHEN, CDR2 SYDVKM. V was shortened by 7 bases and J by 6 bases, with 24 bases between the two germline ends.